By proportion, the clone carrying this TCR beta chain is medium-sized. Its target is unknown. V gave up 4 bases and J gave up 7 bases; unmatched junction bases: 13. Germline assignment: CDR1 SGHKS and CDR2 YYEKEE (reference sequence). The CDR3 loop spans 15 amino acids. Around 530 ng RNA was reverse transcribed with alpha and beta constant-region primers. Alpha and beta chain libraries were made separately by chain-specific third strand synthesis with multiplexing indices. All rearrangements within a chain used one primer pair; cDNA molecules carried barcodes. TCRdb re-called the 5' RACE reads with MiXCR, one entry per CDR3 protein. The table shows 11,000 to 15,000 distinct CDR3 sequences, with 9% to 10% occurring only once. All unsorted peripheral T cells were captured because whole blood was used without fractionation. The sample originates from a study of HIV-infected patients and healthy controls.

Study observations and caveats: Eight alpha and eight beta V genes differed significantly in mean usage between HIV-infected patients and controls.

This sequence was found in an adult in good health. The rearrangement uses TRBV5-5 and TRBJ1-1, with 7 bases that match TRBD1. Material for sequencing was blood. The CDR3 coding sequence is TGTGCCAGCAGCGCTAGCACATACAGGGGTGTTGAAGCTTTCTTT. It is translated as CASSASTYRGVEAFF.